This T cell receptor (beta chain) stems from a study of blood T cells in healthy people across ages. A second PCR, run for roughly 7 to 12 cycles, used a sample-barcoded 5' primer plus a J-beta primer mix. TCRdb ran MiXCR on the 5' RACE reads and lists one entry per CDR3 protein. Seen here are some 1.8 million distinct CDR3 sequences, about two fifths observed once, and the top ten hold 20% to 25%. This clonotype was counted between two and nine times. The CDR3 consists of 14 residues. The germline CDR1 and CDR2 sequences are MNHEY and SVGAGI. Deletions cut 6 bases from V and 4 bases from J, with 12 bases between.

This TCR came from a human donor in good health. The source material was blood. This sequence joins TRBV6-5 and TRBJ1-4; the D is unclear. The CDR3 coding sequence is TGTGCCAGCAGGAGGGAGTCGAGTAATGAAAAACTGTTTTTT. Translated: CASRRESSNEKLFF.